This T cell receptor (beta chain) was sequenced in a study of blood T cells in healthy people across ages. The second PCR ran about 7 to 12 cycles with a sample-barcoded 5' primer and J-beta primers. In TCRdb, the 5' RACE reads were re-called with MiXCR into one record per CDR3 protein. This sample yields 660,000 or so distinct CDR3 sequences, of which approximately 50% are seen a single time; over 30% belongs to the top ten. General observations from the study: Researchers report that TCR beta diversity correlated strongly with naive T cell percentage.

About this clonotype itself: The antigen is undetermined.

V was cut by 0 bases and J by 1 base, with 10 bases left in between. This CDR3 has 15 amino acids. Germline-derived CDR1 and CDR2 are SGDLS and YYNGEE. This chain links TRBV9 with TRBJ1-1, with D perhaps TRBD1 (5 bases). The specimen was blood. This clonotype was obtained from a man between 60 and 70 years old in good health. CDR3 coding DNA: TGTGCCAGCAGCGTAGAAGGGGCGCAGAACACTGAAGCTTTCTTT. Its protein is CASSVEGAQNTEAFF.